This is a list of T cell receptor beta chains from one sample in a study of blood T cell repertoires in COVID-19. Generated by immunoSEQ multiplex PCR, the TCRdb table keeps only in-frame clones and is missing some. In the table there are about 480,000 clones, roughly nine tenths of which are singletons. Sequenced material: peripheral blood. These receptors were taken from a man aged 18 to 29 with COVID-19, enrolled during active disease. The conserved cysteine and the conserved F or W are not part of the CDR3 here. The D gene is left open where the match is weak.

d_call v_call cdr3_aa
. TRBV7-9 ASSLLAGMAEQY
TRBD2 TRBV3-1/TRBV3-2 ASSQVPSGLETQY
. TRBV19 ASSPAGTSNTGELF
. TRBV24-1 ATSDPGSSQPQH
TRBD1 TRBV7-2 ASSEGQGYGYT
. TRBV13 ASRRSGSKNIQY
. TRBV6-1 ASSDSNQPQH
. TRBV19 ASSIGLANTGELF
. TRBV11-1 ASSANRDHGYT
. TRBV12-3/TRBV12-4 ASRSVDTQY
. TRBV15 ATSNWASSSYEQY
. TRBV5-1 ASSPQGKNDNEQF
TRBD2 TRBV24-1 ATSGEGSYNEQF
TRBD2 TRBV29-1 SVGRRLAQETQY
TRBD1 TRBV5-1 ASSFRDSSLGGANVLT
. TRBV20-1 SARDQFEAF
. TRBV5-4 ASSLPTDRPYGYT
TRBD2 TRBV7-6 ASSRTSGGYNEQF
TRBD2 TRBV27 ASSHGLAVLNEQF
. TRBV10-2 ASRGPSGTEAF
. TRBV24-1 ATSDPRADTQY
TRBD1 TRBV6-4 ASGSPGQGPRGYT
TRBD1 TRBV2 ASSRDRWDEKLF
TRBD2 TRBV3-1/TRBV3-2 ASSLAGGRADTQY
TRBD1 TRBV19 ASSTGGRSNQPQH
. TRBV2 ASRGGGTLAYEQY
. TRBV6-5 ASSYAGQSGYEQY
. TRBV4-2 ASSQDEWRTNEKLF
. TRBV11-2 ASSLVGAPKSSYEQY
. TRBV4-2 ASSQGAWETQY
TRBD1 TRBV5-1 ASSLGQGGTQY
. TRBV5-1 ASSFDTSTNEQF
TRBD2 TRBV24-1 ATSDSTSGTYNEQF
. TRBV12-3/TRBV12-4 ASKSGEDYGYT
TRBD2 TRBV7-6 ASSSLAGTNTGELF
. TRBV6-5 ASRISSGKAGEQY
. TRBV11-2 ASSLGLEQF
. TRBV7-9 ASSPGSTEAF
. TRBV30 AWTRQSYEQY
TRBD2 TRBV6-1 ASSEGGSGYNEQF
. TRBV27 ASSLTRKGNEQF
TRBD2 TRBV6-5 ASNLREGIGELF
TRBD2 TRBV3-1/TRBV3-2 ASSQGFSGRAQETQY
TRBD2 TRBV20-1 SASLAGVSYEQY
. TRBV6-5 ASSPDRSSGNTIY